The 9 T cell receptor beta chains presented below share a single source sample, sequenced in a study of metastatic and nonmetastatic thyroid tumors. Through MiXCR, TCRdb re-clonotyped the PCR reads. The sample carries about 93,000 clones, over 9.5% recorded once. Among the patients, none had received any treatment before thyroid surgery. The specimen was blood. The receptors were gathered from a female donor with papillary thyroid cancer or a benign thyroid nodule (not recorded which). Some clones in this sample may be carry-over from other donors' samples.

This clone was counted many times. V and J are TRBV29-1 and TRBJ2-5, with D possibly matching TRBD2 (6 bases). Germline V CDR1 and CDR2: SQVTM, ANQGSEA. The CDR3 length is 11 residues. The V and J ends lost 5 bases and 4 bases respectively, with 8 bases between them. DNA of the CDR3: TGCAGCGTTAACGGGGGAGAGACCCAGTACTTC. This gives the protein CSVNGGETQYF.

This clone was seen a handful of times. The junction does not match germline at one end; this may be a read error. The V and J genes are TRBV6-2 or TRBV6-3 and TRBJ2-5, with TRBD2 matching over 7 bases. The CDR3 length is 15 residues. In germline, CDR1 is MNHEY, CDR2 SVGEGT. The CDR3 loop reads CATKLASGGYETRYF. CDR3 bases: TGTGCCACCAAGTTGGCTAGCGGAGGGTACGAGACCCGGTACTTC.

This clone was recorded at least ten times. The identical CDR3 is also encoded by other nucleotide sequences in the sample. CDR3 nucleotide sequence: TGTGCCAGCAGTTTAGGAGACTACGAGCAGTACTTC. Protein product: CASSLGDYEQYF. V usage is TRBV28 and J usage is TRBJ2-7, with no clear D. Per germline, CDR1 MDHEN and CDR2 SYDVKM. V lost 2 bases and J lost 3, with 5 bases in between. The CDR3 consists of 12 residues.

This clone was picked up a small number of times. The V gene is TRBV6-4, the J gene TRBJ2-7, with TRBD1 as a possible D gene (6 bases). Between the trimmed V and J ends, which lost 5 bases and 13 bases, there was a span of 15 bases. The CDR3 totals 11 residues. CDR1 MRHNA and CDR2 SNTAGT come from the germline V gene. Here the CDR3 DNA reads TGTGCCAGCAGTTACCGGACAGCCTTCTACTTC. Translation gives CASSYRTAFYF.

This clone was counted ten times or more. The chain uses TRBV7-8 and TRBJ2-7, with TRBD2 identical over 13 bases. CDR3 size: 17 residues. J lost 1 base, V lost 3 bases, and 6 bases had no gene match. Per germline, CDR1 SGHVS and CDR2 FQNEAQ. In nucleotides, the CDR3 is TGTGCCAGCAGCTTCGGACTAGCGGGAGAAGTTTCCTACGAGCAGTACTTC. Translating gives CASSFGLAGEVSYEQYF.

This clone has just a few counts. V gene TRBV10-3 combines with J gene TRBJ2-7; the match to TRBD2 covers 13 bases. Germline values: CDR1 ENHRY, CDR2 SYGVKD. The CDR3 has 13 amino acids. V shed 7 bases and J 4 bases; nucleotides not matched to a gene: 1. Written as DNA, the CDR3 is TGTGCCATCACGGGACTAGCGGGGTACGAGCAGTACTTC. Translating it yields CAITGLAGYEQYF.

Many counts were recorded for this clone. The chain combines TRBV28 with TRBJ1-1; 9 bases line up with TRBD1. The V segment lost 6 bases and the J segment 1 base; nucleotides outside the gene matches: 3. The CDR3 totals 14 residues. Looked up from germline, CDR1 is MDHEN and CDR2 is SYDVKM. The CDR3, as DNA: TGTGCCAGCAGCCCGGACAGGGGGAACACTGAAGCTTTCTTT. Amino acid sequence: CASSPDRGNTEAFF.

This clone showed up many times. The chain links TRBV20-1 to TRBJ1-6, with unresolved D. Trimming stripped 3 bases from V and 7 bases from J, with 7 bases between. There are 12 residues in the CDR3. The germline CDR1 and CDR2 sequences are DFQATT and SNEGSKA (reference sequence). CDR3 in amino acids: CSARPENSPLHF. In nucleotides, the CDR3 is TGCAGTGCTAGGCCAGAAAATTCACCCCTCCACTTT.

This clone was seen at least ten times. The rearrangement joins TRBV7-3 to TRBJ1-2; 7 bases are shared with TRBD1. The CDR3 has 14 residues. V was clipped by 2 bases and J by 8 bases; unmatched bases: 8. Germline V gene sequence: CDR1 SGHTA, CDR2 FQGTGA. The CDR3 sequence: CASSLYWQGEGYTF. CDR3 bases: TGTGCCAGCAGCTTATATTGGCAGGGGGAAGGCTACACCTTC.